The 5 T cell receptor beta chains below were found in one sample sequenced in a study of cytomegalovirus exposure and HLA in healthy donors. PCR amplification relied on 60 Vbeta primers (plus 13 Jbeta primers). Generated by immunoSEQ multiplex PCR, the TCRdb table keeps only in-frame clones and is missing some. In the table there are about 130,000 clones, around 78% of which are singletons. Sequenced input: PBMCs. The receptors shown here come from a woman in her thirties or forties in good health and CMV-seronegative.

The chain couples TRBV7-2 to TRBJ1-1, with D unresolved. CDR1 is SGHTA, CDR2 FQGNSA, per germline. The CDR3 length is 8 residues. Trimming shortened V by 4 bases and J by 12 bases, and 3 bases separated the two germline ends. CDR3 protein: CASSSTFF. The CDR3 nucleotides read TGTGCCAGCAGCTCAACTTTCTTT.

The chain carries TRBV2 and TRBJ2-3; D possibly corresponds to TRBD1 (6 bases). Germline V lookup: CDR1 SNHLY, CDR2 FYNNEI. The CDR3 covers 12 residues. Trimming removed 4 bases at V and 13 bases at J, with 15 bases between. The CDR3 here is CASSVGDNVKYF. The CDR3 DNA reads TGTGCCAGCAGTGTGGGGGACAATGTGAAGTATTTT. Variable domain in full (rest from reference TRBV2 and TRBJ2-3): EPEVTQTPSHQVTQMGQEVILRCVPISNHLYFYWYRQILGQKVEFLVSFYNNEISEKSEIFDDQFSVERPDGSNFTLKIRSTKLEDSAMYFCASSVGDNVKYFGPGTRLTVL.

The J gene is TRBJ2-2, the V gene TRBV10-3, with TRBD1 matching over 7 bases. The CDR3 covers 16 residues. Germline CDR1 reads ENHRY; CDR2 reads SYGVKD. V was clipped by 2 bases and J by 4 bases; unmatched bases: 7. CDR3 in DNA: TGTGCCATCAGTGAGGCCGGGACAGAGACCACCGGGGAGCTGTTTTTT. The encoded protein is CAISEAGTETTGELFF.

The chain has TRBV6-1 and TRBJ1-2; perhaps TRBD1 as D (5 bases). CDR3 size: 13 residues. V dropped 10 bases and J dropped 3 bases, with 15 bases sitting between them. Germline lookup yields CDR1 MNHNS and CDR2 SASEGT. The CDR3 here is CATPSGKDYGYTF. DNA for the CDR3: TGTGCCACCCCTTCAGGGAAAGACTATGGCTACACCTTC.

The rearrangement uses TRBV6-1 and TRBJ2-3; D gene ambiguous. Trimming cost V 6 bases and J 0 bases, with 10 bases left between them. Germline CDR1 reads MNHNS; CDR2 reads SASEGT. This CDR3 contains 14 residues. CDR3: CASRRTPSTDTQYF. The CDR3 nucleotides are TGTGCCAGCAGACGAACACCTAGCACAGATACGCAGTATTTT.